The clone carrying this TCR beta chain was counted once. Alongside a J-beta primer mix, a sample-barcoded 5' primer served in a second PCR lasting about 7 to 11 cycles. One entry per CDR3 protein, called by TCRdb with MiXCR from the 5' RACE reads. The sample has approximately 350,000 distinct CDR3 sequences, approximately 47% seen once. The data are from a study of blood T cells in healthy people across ages. Germline V CDR1 and CDR2: LGHDT, YNNKEL (reference sequence). V dropped 0 bases and J dropped 10 bases, with 18 bases sitting between them. This CDR3 region has 15 residues. The chain links TRBV3-1 to TRBJ2-5; either TRBD1 or TRBD2 may supply D (6 bases each). The receptor was isolated from a man aged 55 to 70 in good health. Sequenced input: blood. The CDR3 DNA reads TGTGCCAGCAGCCAAGAGGGGCCGGGGGCTCCCGACCAGTACTTC. Its protein is CASSQEGPGAPDQYF.